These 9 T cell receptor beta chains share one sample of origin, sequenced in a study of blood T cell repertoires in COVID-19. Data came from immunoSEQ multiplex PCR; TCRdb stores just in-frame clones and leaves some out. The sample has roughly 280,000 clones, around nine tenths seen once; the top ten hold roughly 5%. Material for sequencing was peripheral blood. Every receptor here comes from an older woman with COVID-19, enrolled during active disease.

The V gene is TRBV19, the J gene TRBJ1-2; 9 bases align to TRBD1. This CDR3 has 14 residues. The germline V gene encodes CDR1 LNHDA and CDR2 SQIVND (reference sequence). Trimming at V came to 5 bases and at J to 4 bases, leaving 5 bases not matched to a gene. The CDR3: CASSDGQGTYGYTF. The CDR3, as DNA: TGTGCCAGTAGTGACGGACAGGGGACCTATGGCTACACCTTC.

CDR3 residues: CASSPFRVRGSSYEQYF. The CDR3 nucleotides are TGTGCCAGCTCACCATTCCGGGTCAGGGGCAGCTCCTACGAGCAGTACTTC. The chain couples TRBV18 to TRBJ2-7, with a weak D call TRBD1 (6 bases). CDR3 size: 17 residues. Germline V lookup: CDR1 KGHSH, CDR2 LQKENI. Between the trimmed V and J ends, which lost 2 bases and 0 bases, there was a span of 17 bases.

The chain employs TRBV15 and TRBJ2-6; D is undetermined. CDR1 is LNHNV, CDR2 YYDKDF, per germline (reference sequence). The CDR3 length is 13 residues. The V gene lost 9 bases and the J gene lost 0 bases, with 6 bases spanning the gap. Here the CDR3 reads CATCYSGANVLTF. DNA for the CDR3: TGTGCCACTTGTTACTCTGGGGCCAACGTCCTGACTTTC.

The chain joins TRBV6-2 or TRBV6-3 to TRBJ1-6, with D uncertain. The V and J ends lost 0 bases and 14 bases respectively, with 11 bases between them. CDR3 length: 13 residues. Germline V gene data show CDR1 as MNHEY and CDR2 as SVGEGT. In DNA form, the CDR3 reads TGTGCCAGCAGTTACTCCTCGGCGGCAGCCCTCCACTTT. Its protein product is CASSYSSAAALHF.

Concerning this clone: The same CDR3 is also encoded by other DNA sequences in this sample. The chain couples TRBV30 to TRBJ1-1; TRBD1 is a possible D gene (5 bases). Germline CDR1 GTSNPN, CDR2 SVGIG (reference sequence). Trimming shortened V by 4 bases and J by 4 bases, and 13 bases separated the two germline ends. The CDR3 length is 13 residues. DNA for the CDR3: TGTGCCTGGAACCAGGGAAGTGGCACTGAAGCTTTCTTT. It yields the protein CAWNQGSGTEAFF.

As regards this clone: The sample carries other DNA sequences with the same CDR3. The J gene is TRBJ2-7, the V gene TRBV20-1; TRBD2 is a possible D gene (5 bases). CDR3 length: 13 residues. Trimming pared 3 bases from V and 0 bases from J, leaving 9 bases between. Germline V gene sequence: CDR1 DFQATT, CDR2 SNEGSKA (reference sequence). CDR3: CSASRGSSYEQYF. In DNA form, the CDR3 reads TGCAGTGCTAGTCGGGGTAGCTCCTACGAGCAGTACTTC.

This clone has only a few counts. CDR3 in DNA: TGTGCCATCAGTGTTTCAGGAACACAAGAGACCCAGTACTTC. It specifies CAISVSGTQETQYF. V gene TRBV10-3 combines with J gene TRBJ2-5; D ambiguous. Germline loops: CDR1 ENHRY, CDR2 SYGVKD. Deletions cut 4 bases from V and 2 bases from J, with 11 bases between. This CDR3 is 14 amino acids long.

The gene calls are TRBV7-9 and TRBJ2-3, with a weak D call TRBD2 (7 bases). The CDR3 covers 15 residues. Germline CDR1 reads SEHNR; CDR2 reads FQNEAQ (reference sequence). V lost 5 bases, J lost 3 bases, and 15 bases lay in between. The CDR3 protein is CASSMVQGGTDTQYF. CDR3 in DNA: TGTGCCAGCAGCATGGTACAGGGAGGGACAGATACGCAGTATTTT.

This CDR3 reads CASSPSGTGYNQPQHF. The DNA for the CDR3 is TGTGCCAGCAGCCCTTCCGGGACAGGATACAATCAGCCCCAGCATTTT. The rearrangement uses TRBV7-9 and TRBJ1-5; TRBD1 agrees at 8 bases. CDR3 length: 16 residues. The V segment lost 5 bases and the J segment 3 bases; nucleotides outside the gene matches: 9. Germline CDR1 is SEHNR and CDR2 is FQNEAQ (reference sequence).